Here is one T cell receptor (beta chain) with its context. The CDR3 length is 15 residues. The trim removed 5 bases at V and 1 base at J, leaving 7 bases unmatched. Per germline, CDR1 SGHAT and CDR2 FQNNGV. TCRdb's table, derived via immunoSEQ multiplex PCR, lists solely in-frame clones and lacks some. The sample has approximately 60,000 clones, around 87% seen once; the top ten hold 5.2%. This sample was included in a study of OX40 agonist ivuxolimab in advanced cancers. About the research overall: Patients received intravenous ivuxolimab every 2 weeks at 0.01 to 10 mg/kg.

This sequence was found in an adult with an advanced solid tumor such as melanoma, head and neck, liver or kidney cancer. The sample was CD4+ or CD8+ T cells sorted from blood, taken in a trial of the OX40 agonist ivuxolimab. The V call is TRBV11-2, the J call TRBJ2-5; 7 bases agree with TRBD1. The CDR3 protein is CASSPGDSTQETQYF. The DNA for the CDR3 is TGTGCCAGCAGCCCAGGGGACAGTACCCAAGAGACCCAGTACTTC.